This T cell receptor beta chain emerged from a study of blood T cells in healthy people across ages. Remarks on this clonotype: Its antigen is unidentified.

The authors ran a second PCR of roughly 6 to 11 cycles using a sample-barcoded 5' primer and a J-beta primer mix. Each cDNA molecule was tagged by a template-switch adaptor with 12 random nucleotides. MiXCR, applied by TCRdb to the 5' RACE reads, yields one record per CDR3 protein. The sample lists approximately 1,700,000 distinct CDR3 sequences; about 39% were seen once. Study-wide results and limits: It was not known whether donors were CMV positive (a possible confounder of expanded clonotype changes).

The CDR3 length is 17 residues. Unmatched junction bases numbered 12, after V lost 5 bases and J lost 0 bases. Germline V CDR1 and CDR2: DFQATT, SNEGSKA (reference sequence). Sequences were obtained from blood. The V gene is TRBV20-1, the J gene TRBJ2-7; TRBD2 matches at 11 bases. This TCR was recovered from a human donor in good health. The DNA of the CDR3 is TGCAGTGCTCAACTAGCGGGAGCTCCGTATTTCTCCTACGAGCAGTACTTC. It encodes CSAQLAGAPYFSYEQYF.